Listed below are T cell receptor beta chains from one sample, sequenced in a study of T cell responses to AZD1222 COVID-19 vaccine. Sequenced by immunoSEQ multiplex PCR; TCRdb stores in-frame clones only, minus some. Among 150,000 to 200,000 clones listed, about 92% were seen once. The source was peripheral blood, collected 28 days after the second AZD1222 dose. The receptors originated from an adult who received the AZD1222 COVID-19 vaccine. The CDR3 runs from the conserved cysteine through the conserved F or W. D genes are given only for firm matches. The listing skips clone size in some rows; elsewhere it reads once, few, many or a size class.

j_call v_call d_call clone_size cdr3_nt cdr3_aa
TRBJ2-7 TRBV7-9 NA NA TGTGCCAGCAGCTTATTCGGCGGAGGGAGAACCTACGAGCAGTACTTC CASSLFGGGRTYEQYF
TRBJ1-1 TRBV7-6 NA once TGTGCCAGCAGGACGAAAGCTTTCTTT CASRTKAFF
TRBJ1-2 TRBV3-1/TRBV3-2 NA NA TGTGCCAGCAGCCAAGGGCGCACGGAGGGCTACACCTTC CASSQGRTEGYTF
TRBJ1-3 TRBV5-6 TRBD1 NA TGTGCCAGCAGCTCGACAGGGAACTCTGGAAACACCATATATTTT CASSSTGNSGNTIYF
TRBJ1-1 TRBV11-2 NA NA TGTGCCAGCAGCCTATCAAGATCGTCCACTGAAGCTTTCTTT CASSLSRSSTEAFF
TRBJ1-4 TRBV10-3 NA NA TGTGCCTCGAGGGGGGGGTCTAATGAAAAACTGTTTTTT CASRGGSNEKLFF
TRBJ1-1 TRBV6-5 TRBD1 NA TGTGCCAGCAGTTACTCGGCAGGGGGGAACACTGAAGCTTTCTTT CASSYSAGGNTEAFF
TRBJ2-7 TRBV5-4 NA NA TGTGCCAGCAGCTTGGCGCAGGGACCCTACGAGCAGTACTTC CASSLAQGPYEQYF
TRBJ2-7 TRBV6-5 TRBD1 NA TGTGCCAGCGAGGACAGGGGGATTAGCTACGAGCAGTACTTC CASEDRGISYEQYF
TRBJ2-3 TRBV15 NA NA TGTGCCACCAGCAGAGATGTGGGCGGCAGCTTCACAGATACGCAGTATTTT CATSRDVGGSFTDTQYF
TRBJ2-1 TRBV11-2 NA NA TGTGCCAGCAGCTTAGATCATGCTCTCTCCGGTCGTGAGCAGTTCTTC CASSLDHALSGREQFF
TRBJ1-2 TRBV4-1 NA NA TGCGCCAGCACCCAAAATCGTCGCCCCATCTATGGCTACACCTTC CASTQNRRPIYGYTF
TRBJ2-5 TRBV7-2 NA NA TGTGCCAGCAGCCCAGGGGACGGCCCCCTCGGCGAGACCCAGTACTTC CASSPGDGPLGETQYF
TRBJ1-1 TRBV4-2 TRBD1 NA TGTGCCAGCAGCGAGACAGGGGGCGCGGTAACTGAAGCTTTCTTT CASSETGGAVTEAFF
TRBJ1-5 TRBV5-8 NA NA TGTGCCAGCAGCTTGGCCGCCGGACAGCCCCAGCATTTT CASSLAAGQPQHF
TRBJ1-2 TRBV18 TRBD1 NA TGTGCCAGCTCACTTGGGACAGGGAACTATGGCTACACCTTC CASSLGTGNYGYTF
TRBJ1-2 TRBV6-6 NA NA TGTGCCAGCAGTTACTCGCGACCAGGGGTTGGCTACACCTTC CASSYSRPGVGYTF
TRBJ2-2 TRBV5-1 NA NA TGCGCCAGCAGCGTTGCGGGGGCCACCGGGGAGCTGTTTTTT CASSVAGATGELFF
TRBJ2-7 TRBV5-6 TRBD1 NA TGTGCCAGCAGCTTCCCTAGACTTGGGACAGCCTACGAGCAGTACTTC CASSFPRLGTAYEQYF
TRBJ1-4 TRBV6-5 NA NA TGTGCCAGCAGTTACTCCTCAGGGGAAGGCGAAAAACTGTTTTTT CASSYSSGEGEKLFF
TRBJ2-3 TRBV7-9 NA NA TGTGCCAGCAGCTTAGATGCACAGGGTCTGGCCGATACGCAGTATTTT CASSLDAQGLADTQYF
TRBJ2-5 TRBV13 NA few TGTGCCAGCAGCTCCGGACACGGAGATGAGACCCAGTACTTC CASSSGHGDETQYF
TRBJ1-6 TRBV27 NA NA TGTGCCAGCAGTTCTAGGGGCGAAGAGCCCCTCCACTTT CASSSRGEEPLHF
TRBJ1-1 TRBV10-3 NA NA TGTGCCATCAGGGCCGGGGACACTGAAGCTTTCTTT CAIRAGDTEAFF
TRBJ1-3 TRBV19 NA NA TGTGCCAGTAGTACCACCCGGGGTGTTGGAAACACCATATATTTT CASSTTRGVGNTIYF
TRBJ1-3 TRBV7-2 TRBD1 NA TGTGCCAGCAGCTATCTAAGACGGGACAGGGGGCCTGGAAACACCATATATTTT CASSYLRRDRGPGNTIYF
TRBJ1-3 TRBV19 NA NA TGTGCCAGTAGTATTGGACCAGCCACCATATATTTT CASSIGPATIYF
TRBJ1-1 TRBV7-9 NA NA TGTGCCAGCACCTTACGAGAGGGGGGACTCACTGAAGCTTTCTTT CASTLREGGLTEAFF
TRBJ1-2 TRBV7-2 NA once TGTGCCAGCAGTCATTTAGGGCCCCCATTTGGCTACACCTTC CASSHLGPPFGYTF
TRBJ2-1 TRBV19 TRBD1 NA TGTGCCAGTAGTTCCCTCCAGGGGGATGAGCAGTTCTTC CASSSLQGDEQFF
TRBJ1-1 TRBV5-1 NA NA TGCGCCAGCAGCTTTGGGGGCAGCCCTGAAGCTTTCTTT CASSFGGSPEAFF
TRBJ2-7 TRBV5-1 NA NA TGCGCCAGCAGCTTGGGACAACACTCCTACGAGCAGTACTTC CASSLGQHSYEQYF
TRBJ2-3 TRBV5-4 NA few TGTGCCAGCAGCTTGGAGTTTCGGCGGGGTGGCACAGATACGCAGTATTTT CASSLEFRRGGTDTQYF
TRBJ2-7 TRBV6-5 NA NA TGTGCCAGCAGTTACGGGCGGACCTACGAGCAGTACTTC CASSYGRTYEQYF
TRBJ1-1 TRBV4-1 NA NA TGCGCCAGCAGCCAAGATAAGATACAGGGTTTACCCTTCGAAGCTTTCTTT CASSQDKIQGLPFEAFF
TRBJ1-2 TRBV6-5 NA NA TGTGCCGCTAAGAGAGGGTGGGAGGATGGCTACACCTTC CAAKRGWEDGYTF
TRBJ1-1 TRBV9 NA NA TGTGCCAACTCCGTGGCAGGACTAAGGAACACTGAAGCTTTCTTT CANSVAGLRNTEAFF
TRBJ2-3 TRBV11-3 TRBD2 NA TGTGCCAGCAGCTTAAACGGACTAGCGGACACAGATACGCAGTATTTT CASSLNGLADTDTQYF
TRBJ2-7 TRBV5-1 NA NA TGCGCCAGCAGCTTGGCTCCCGGACTCCTCTACGAGCAGTACTTC CASSLAPGLLYEQYF
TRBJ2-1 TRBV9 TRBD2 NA TGTGCCAGCAGCGTAAGCGGGGGGCCCAGTGAGCAGTTCTTC CASSVSGGPSEQFF
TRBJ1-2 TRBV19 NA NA TGTGCCAGTACACGGACGGATAACTATGGCTACACCTTC CASTRTDNYGYTF
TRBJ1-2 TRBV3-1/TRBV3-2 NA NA TGTGCCAGCAGCCAAGATCCAGGGGTGGATGGCTACACCTTC CASSQDPGVDGYTF
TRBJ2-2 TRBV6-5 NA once TGTGCCAGCAGTTACGCGGGGACCGGGGAGCTGTTTTTT CASSYAGTGELFF
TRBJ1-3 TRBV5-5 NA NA TGTGCCAGCAGCTGGAGACAGTACTCTGGAAACACCATATATTTT CASSWRQYSGNTIYF
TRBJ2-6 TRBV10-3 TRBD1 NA TGTGCCATCAGTGAGGACCCGGGACAGGGGAGTGGCTGGGCCAACGTCCTGACTTTC CAISEDPGQGSGWANVLTF